The subject of this entry is one T cell receptor (beta chain). No antigen is known for it. No much larger clonotype is one base removed from it; base qualities were not supplied. Receptor libraries were prepared by the immunoSEQ multiplex PCR assay. The clones in this table, taken by TCRdb from immuneACCESS, are in-frame only. Not every clone is retained; where verified, under half of the shortfall comes from an unresolved V gene, and the cause of the rest is unknown. In all, the sample holds fewer than 40,000 clones, and more than 65% of those were seen once. Of the sample, under 5.5% is held by the ten largest clones. Repertoires were sampled repeatedly over the course of chemoradiotherapy, so clonal expansion could be followed in the tumor microenvironment. The CDR3 covers 15 residues, taking in both the cysteine and the phenylalanine. Only the CDR3 portion is preserved as DNA: 45 bases, with reading frame beginning at the first base. From a lookup of the germline V gene, CDR1 and CDR2 are SNHLY and FYNNEI. V loses 6 bases, J loses 0 bases, and the germline ends lie 9 bases apart.

The source of the sample is a study of chemoradiotherapy in HPV16-positive cancers (dated by TCRdb to the early 2020s). Regarding the complete study: Using functional T-cell assays on cells from two HPV16-positive patients, the researchers defined candidate HPV-specific T-cell clones and common TCR motifs. The study asked whether T-cell immunity to the HPV oncoproteins E6 and E7 changes during chemoradiotherapy and whether this immunity affects survival. The candidate HPV-specific TCRs and motifs were then tracked in TCR repertoires from around 86 patients with HPV-related cancers. Study-level results and caveats: Only two HPV16-positive patients were used to derive the functional definition of HPV-specific T cells, and the survival association was reported for HPV16-positive patients. Improved recurrence-free survival in HPV16-positive patients was associated with expansion of HPV-responsive T cells during chemoradiotherapy. Expansion of candidate HPV-specific clones and E7-related TCR motifs was observed in the tumor microenvironment during treatment, whereas no such expansion was observed for non-HPV-specific T cells.

Sequenced material: blood, taken from a patient who underwent chemoradiotherapy. The clonotype originates from a human donor with HPV-associated anogenital cancer. The receptor chain draws on TRBV2 and TRBJ1-6; the D gene is perhaps TRBD1, from 5 matching bases. At the DNA level, the sequence is TGTGCCAGCAGGCTTGACAGCTCCTATAATTCACCCCTCCACTTT. It is translated as CASRLDSSYNSPLHF.